Below are 6 T cell receptor beta chains sequenced from a single sample in a study of regulatory T cells in long-lasting Graves disease. Time point here: newly diagnosed GD, antithyroid drugs for less than 3 months. PBMCs were the source of the RNA used for TCR sequencing. iRepertoire HTBI primers and Arm-PCR of CDR3 regions built TCR beta libraries. MiXCR, run by TCRdb on the multiplex PCR reads, gives a single entry per CDR3 protein. Counted here are around 500,000 distinct CDR3 sequences, approximately 16% occurring once; the ten biggest clones make up roughly 25%. This sample also belongs to another study, concerning T cells in Graves' hyperthyroidism and ophthalmopathy.

The sequenced sample was peripheral blood mononuclear cells (PBMCs), obtained at new diagnosis, from a patient treated with antithyroid drugs. These receptors came from a woman aged 35-65 years with Graves disease.

This clonotype was seen many times. The genes are TRBV12-3 or TRBV12-4 and TRBJ1-1; D not certain. Trimming pared 2 bases from V and 2 bases from J, leaving 9 bases between. This CDR3 has 14 residues. The CDR3 here is CASSLSTFNTEAFF. In DNA form, the CDR3 reads TGTGCCAGCAGTTTAAGTACCTTCAACACTGAAGCTTTCTTT.

In this sample, this clonotype turned up many times. The chain has TRBV20-1 and TRBJ2-7; 8 nucleotides agree with TRBD2. The CDR3 has 14 residues. The junction had 5 bases not matched to a gene; V was cut back by 3 bases and J by 1 base. Germline lookup yields CDR1 DFQATT and CDR2 SNEGSKA (reference sequence). CDR3 residues: CSASFGGGSYEQYF. Here the CDR3 DNA reads TGCAGTGCTAGTTTCGGGGGGGGGTCCTACGAGCAGTACTTC.

To note about this clonotype: Given a much more abundant clone one base away, this may be a read error. The chain carries TRBV3-1 and TRBJ2-5; 8 nucleotides match TRBD2. This CDR3 region has 15 residues. Trimming at V came to 4 bases and at J to 6 bases, leaving 10 bases not matched to a gene. From germline, CDR1 is LGHDT and CDR2 YNNKEL (reference sequence). In nucleotides, the CDR3 is TGTGCCAGCAGCCCCCAAGCGGGGGATGGACAGACCCAGTACTTC. This gives the protein CASSPQAGDGQTQYF.

This clonotype was detected ten times or more. This sequence joins TRBV20-1 and TRBJ2-1, with D possibly being TRBD2 (5 bases). Trimming shortened V by 3 bases and J by 5 bases, and 14 bases separated the two germline ends. Germline V gene lookup returns CDR1 DFQATT and CDR2 SNEGSKA (reference sequence). This CDR3 has 14 amino acids. DNA for the CDR3: TGCAGTGCTAGGAGGACTCCGTCCCACAATGAGCAGTTCTTC. Translated: CSARRTPSHNEQFF.

This clonotype was seen at least ten times. The J gene is TRBJ1-2, the V gene TRBV3-1; possible D gene TRBD1, 5 bases. Between the trimmed V and J ends, which lost 4 bases and 0 bases, there was a span of 12 bases. This CDR3 spans 15 amino acids. Per the germline V gene, CDR1 is LGHDT and CDR2 is YNNKEL (reference sequence). For the CDR3, the DNA is TGTGCCAGCAGCCGCGGGACGGCGACTAACTATGGCTACACCTTC. Protein sequence: CASSRGTATNYGYTF.

The V gene is TRBV6-2 or TRBV6-3, the J gene TRBJ1-5, with D perhaps matching TRBD1 (5 bases). CDR3 length: 15 residues. Germline CDR1 and CDR2: MNHEY and SVGEGT. Trimming removed 6 bases from V and 0 bases from J, with 12 bases in between. CDR3 in DNA: TGTGCCAGCAGCACGACAGCTTATAGCAATCAGCCCCAGCATTTT. Amino acid sequence: CASSTTAYSNQPQHF.